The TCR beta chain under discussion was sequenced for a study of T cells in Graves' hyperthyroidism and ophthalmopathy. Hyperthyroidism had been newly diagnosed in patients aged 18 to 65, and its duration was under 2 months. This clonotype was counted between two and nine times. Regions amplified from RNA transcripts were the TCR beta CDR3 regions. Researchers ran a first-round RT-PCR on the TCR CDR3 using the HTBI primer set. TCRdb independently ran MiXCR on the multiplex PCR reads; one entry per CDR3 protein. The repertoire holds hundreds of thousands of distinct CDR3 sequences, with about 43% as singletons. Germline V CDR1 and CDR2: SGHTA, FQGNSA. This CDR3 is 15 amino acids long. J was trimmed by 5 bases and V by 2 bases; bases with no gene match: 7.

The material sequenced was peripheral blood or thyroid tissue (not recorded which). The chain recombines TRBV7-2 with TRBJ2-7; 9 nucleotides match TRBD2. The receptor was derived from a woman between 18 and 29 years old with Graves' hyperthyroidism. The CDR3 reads CASSLFSGRVNEQYF. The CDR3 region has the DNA TGTGCCAGCAGCTTATTTAGCGGGAGAGTCAACGAGCAGTACTTC.